The clone carrying this T cell receptor beta chain was counted a single time. The sample is drawn from a study of blood T cell repertoires in COVID-19. Study information: Nucleic acid was either cDNA or gDNA, and it came from T cells, B-cell-depleted T cells, or PBMCs.

The study drew participants aged roughly 18 to 89 years from fewer than 30 US areas. Clinical history reported by participants formed the basis on which cohorts were assigned. Study processing details: Amplification with reference gene primers provided the estimates of nucleated cell counts. The repertoire was sequenced with immunoSEQ multiplex PCR; TCRdb's copy has only in-frame clones and lacks some. The V and J calls and clone size were taken over from that table, and D and trimming were inferred from the DNA. The sample records approximately 220,000 clones, approximately 90% being singletons. This CDR3 contains 14 residues. Deletions cut 4 bases from V and 5 bases from J, with 14 bases between. Per the germline V gene, CDR1 is MNHEY and CDR2 is SVGEGT.

The material sequenced was PBMCs or T cells enriched from blood (not recorded which). The sequence was collected from a woman aged 25 to 39 with acute COVID-19. The chain employs TRBV6-2 or TRBV6-3 and TRBJ2-5; weak D call: TRBD2 (7 bases). CDR3 sequence: CASSSGGGEETQYF. Written as DNA, the CDR3 is TGTGCCAGCAGTTCCGGCGGGGGCGAGGAGACCCAGTACTTC.